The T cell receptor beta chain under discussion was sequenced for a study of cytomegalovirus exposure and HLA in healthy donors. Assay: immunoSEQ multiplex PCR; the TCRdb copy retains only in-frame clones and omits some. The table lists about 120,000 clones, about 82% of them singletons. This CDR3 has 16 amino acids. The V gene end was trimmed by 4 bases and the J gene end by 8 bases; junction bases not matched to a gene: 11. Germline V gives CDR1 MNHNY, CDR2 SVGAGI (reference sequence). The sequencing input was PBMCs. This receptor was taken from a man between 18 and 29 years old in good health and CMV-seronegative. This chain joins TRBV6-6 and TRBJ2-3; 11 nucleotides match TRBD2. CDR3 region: CASSFSLAGGRGTQYF. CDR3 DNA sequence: TGTGCCAGCAGTTTCTCGTTAGCGGGAGGGCGAGGTACGCAGTATTTT.